The 32 T cell receptor beta chains below were found in one sample sequenced in a study of OX40 agonist ivuxolimab in advanced cancers. Profiled with immunoSEQ multiplex PCR; TCRdb holds only in-frame clones, not every one. The profile shows some 60,000 clones, around four fifths of them singletons. The sequenced sample was CD4+ or CD8+ T cells sorted from blood, obtained in a trial of the OX40 agonist ivuxolimab. These receptors were obtained from an adult with an advanced solid tumor such as melanoma, head and neck, liver or kidney cancer.

V is TRBV28 and J is TRBJ2-3; tentatively, D is TRBD1 (5 bases). Per germline, CDR1 MDHEN and CDR2 SYDVKM. The CDR3 runs to 16 residues. With 1 base removed from V and 4 bases from J, the gap between germline ends came to 15 bases. The CDR3 protein is CASSLSRGTAADTQYF. In nucleotides, the CDR3 is TGTGCCAGCAGTTTATCTAGGGGAACGGCGGCAGATACGCAGTATTTT.

The V gene is TRBV5-1, the J gene TRBJ2-7; TRBD2 aligns across 13 bases. The ends lost 3 bases at V and 6 bases at J; junction bases unmatched: 3. The length of the CDR3 is 14 residues. Germline-derived CDR1 and CDR2 are SGHRS and YFSETQ. Here the CDR3 DNA reads TGCGCCAGCAGCTGGGGACTAGCGGGACGCGAGCAGTACTTC. This codes for CASSWGLAGREQYF.

The chain recombines TRBV2 with TRBJ1-4; TRBD1 aligns across 9 bases. The CDR3 contains 16 residues. CDR1 is SNHLY, CDR2 FYNNEI, per germline. The V segment lost 7 bases and the J segment 2 bases; nucleotides outside the gene matches: 8. The CDR3 DNA follows: TGTGCCAGCAACCGGGACAGGGCTGCTACTAATGAAAAACTGTTTTTT. Its protein is CASNRDRAATNEKLFF.

The V gene is TRBV27, the J gene TRBJ2-1, with TRBD1 identical over 8 bases. Germline CDR1 is MNHEY and CDR2 is SMNVEV (reference sequence). The V segment lost 6 bases and the J segment 6 bases; nucleotides outside the gene matches: 10. The length of the CDR3 is 15 residues. The CDR3 DNA reads TGTGCCAGCAGCAAACAAGGACAGGGATTCAATGAGCAGTTCTTC. Translating it yields CASSKQGQGFNEQFF.

This clone appeared a single time. The V call is TRBV10-1, the J call TRBJ1-2; 7 bases map to TRBD1. V was clipped by 3 bases and J by 6 bases; unmatched bases: 4. The germline V gene encodes CDR1 WNHNN and CDR2 SYGVQD (reference sequence). The CDR3 sequence is 13 residues long. The CDR3 nucleotides read TGCGCCAGCAGTGATCGGACAGGCAATGGCTACACCTTC. It is translated as CASSDRTGNGYTF.

The count of this clone is one. The chain recombines TRBV25-1 with TRBJ2-5, with 9 bases lining up with TRBD2. Trimming removed 6 bases from V and 5 bases from J; junction bases left unmatched: 4. CDR1 is MGHDK, CDR2 SYGVNS, per germline. The CDR3 runs to 13 residues. The CDR3 region is CASSLAGWETQYF. CDR3 in DNA: TGTGCCAGCAGCCTAGCGGGGTGGGAGACCCAGTACTTC.

The rearrangement joins TRBV6-5 to TRBJ2-7; D perhaps matches TRBD1 (8 bases). Trimming removed 6 bases from V and 0 bases from J, with 12 bases in between. Germline-derived CDR1 and CDR2 are MNHEY and SVGAGI. The CDR3 extends over 14 amino acids. The CDR3 coding sequence is TGTGCCAGCAGAAACAGGGGGGGCTCCTACGAGCAGTACTTC. As protein: CASRNRGGSYEQYF.

This clone showed up just once. V and J are TRBV9 and TRBJ2-5; 7 positions agree with TRBD2. This CDR3 region has 16 residues. CDR1 and CDR2 (germline): SGDLS, YYNGEE. J gave up 4 bases and V 2 bases, and 11 bases lay outside the gene matches. CDR3 in DNA: TGTGCCAGCAGCGTCGGGGGGAGTGGGAGAGGAGAGACCCAGTACTTC. Translation gives CASSVGGSGRGETQYF.

This chain uses TRBV25-1 with TRBJ1-4; a weak D match, TRBD1 (6 bases). Trimming removed 8 bases from V and 4 bases from J, with 20 bases in between. The germline V gene encodes CDR1 MGHDK and CDR2 SYGVNS. The CDR3 loop spans 16 amino acids. DNA for the CDR3: TGTGCCAGCGGCGACACCCAACAGGGATTTAATGAAAAACTGTTTTTT. Amino acid sequence: CASGDTQQGFNEKLFF.

J is TRBJ1-4 and V is TRBV4-2; D is perhaps TRBD1 (6 bases). CDR3 length: 14 residues. Trimming took 1 base from V and 8 from J, leaving 11 bases between them. In germline, CDR1 is LGHNA, CDR2 YNFKEQ. The CDR3 coding sequence is TGTGCCAGCAGCCAAGGAGACAGGCGCGAAAAACTGTTTTTT. Residues: CASSQGDRREKLFF.

This chain joins TRBV11-2 and TRBJ1-3; maybe TRBD1 (6 bases). Germline CDR1 is SGHAT and CDR2 is FQNNGV. The CDR3 totals 18 residues. Trimming took off 2 bases at V and 0 bases at J, with 17 bases between the two ends. CDR3 protein: CASSLRVLDRLSGNTIYF. CDR3 coding DNA: TGTGCCAGCAGCTTACGGGTCTTGGACAGACTCTCTGGAAACACCATATATTTT.

This chain uses TRBV18 with TRBJ2-3; 7 bases map to TRBD2. V gave up 2 bases and J gave up 4 bases; unmatched junction bases: 6. Germline lookup yields CDR1 KGHSH and CDR2 LQKENI. The CDR3 is 15 residues long. The CDR3 coding sequence is TGTGCCAGCTCACCAGGGGCGGGAGAAGCAGATACGCAGTATTTT. Its protein product is CASSPGAGEADTQYF. Filled out from reference TRBV18 and TRBJ2-3, the complete variable domain reads NAGVMQNPRHLVRRRGQEARLRCSPMKGHSHVYWYRQLPEEGLKFMVYLQKENIIDESGMPKERFSAEFPKEGPSILRIQQVVRGDSAAYFCASSPGAGEADTQYFGPGTRLTVL.

The chain has TRBV4-1 and TRBJ1-2, with D hard to call. Germline CDR1 MGHRA, CDR2 YSYEKL. The length of the CDR3 is 13 residues. Trimming pared 1 base from V and 8 bases from J, leaving 11 bases between. The CDR3 DNA is TGCGCCAGCAGCCAAGTAAAAGCGTCGGGCTACACCTTC. Protein product: CASSQVKASGYTF.

This clone was recorded only once. V and J are TRBV5-8 and TRBJ2-5, with 11 bases identical to TRBD2. CDR1 is SGHTS and CDR2 is YDEGEE in the germline V gene. There are 16 residues in the CDR3. Trimming at V came to 5 bases and at J to 4 bases, leaving 10 bases not matched to a gene. The CDR3 region has the DNA TGTGCCAGCAGTCCTCGACTAGCGGGAAAGGTAGAGACCCAGTACTTC. Its protein is CASSPRLAGKVETQYF.

This clone was detected only a few times. The rearrangement links TRBV5-6 to TRBJ1-2; D is possibly TRBD1 (5 bases). CDR3 length: 12 residues. The ends were cut back, 4 bases at V and 8 bases at J, with 12 bases in the middle. Germline V gene lookup returns CDR1 SGHDT and CDR2 YYEEEE. CDR3 in DNA: TGTGCCAGCAGCCGGGCGGGGCGCGGCTACACCTTC. This gives the protein CASSRAGRGYTF.

This clone came up once. The chain combines TRBV15 with TRBJ2-1; 9 nucleotides agree with TRBD2. Germline lookup yields CDR1 LNHNV and CDR2 YYDKDF (reference sequence). This CDR3 region has 16 residues. V was pared by 5 bases and J by 0 bases, with 5 bases of the junction left unmatched. The CDR3 loop is CATSLAGRSSYNEQFF. In DNA, the CDR3 is TGTGCCACCAGCCTAGCGGGACGAAGCTCCTACAATGAGCAGTTCTTC.

The V gene is TRBV21-1, the J gene TRBJ1-5; no DNA check was done on the table's D call, TRBD1. TRBV21-1 is a listed pseudogene. The CDR3 runs to 15 residues. CDR3 loop: CASSKALTGGQPQHF. The CDR3 bases are TGTGCCAGCAGCAAAGCGCTGACAGGGGGTCAGCCCCAGCATTTT.

The sample holds one count of this clone. V and J are TRBV19 and TRBJ2-6; TRBD2 agrees at 8 bases. Germline CDR1 is LNHDA and CDR2 is SQIVND (reference sequence). This CDR3 is built from 16 residues. Trimming cost V 2 bases and J 2 bases; bases outside gene matches: 2. CDR3 residues: CASSISAGAGANVLTF. The CDR3 DNA reads TGTGCCAGTAGTATATCAGCGGGAGCTGGGGCCAACGTCCTGACTTTC.

V is TRBV5-5 and J is TRBJ1-5; 10 nucleotides match TRBD1. J lost 5 bases, V lost 4 bases, and 9 bases had no gene match. Germline V lookup: CDR1 SGHKS, CDR2 YYEKEE (reference sequence). The CDR3 covers 16 residues. CDR3 sequence: CASSLSPGTGDQPQHF. The CDR3 nucleotides are TGTGCCAGCAGCCTGAGTCCCGGGACAGGGGATCAGCCCCAGCATTTT.

The chain joins TRBV19 to TRBJ2-2, with 9 bases identical to TRBD1. The J segment lost 7 bases and the V segment lost 6 bases, leaving 6 bases of the junction unmatched. The CDR3 is 14 amino acids. Germline-derived CDR1 and CDR2 are LNHDA and SQIVND (reference sequence). CDR3 loop: CASSPGTGSGELFF. For the CDR3, the DNA is TGTGCCAGTAGCCCTGGGACAGGGAGCGGGGAGCTGTTTTTT.

The V call is TRBV2, the J call TRBJ1-4, with a possible D match to TRBD1 (5 bases). The CDR3 has 15 amino acids. CDR1 and CDR2 from the germline V gene are SNHLY and FYNNEI. V was clipped by 3 bases and J by 3 bases, with 11 bases between them. The CDR3 nucleotides are TGTGCCAGCAGTGAGCTGTTGGGGGCTAATGAAAAACTGTTTTTT. It yields the protein CASSELLGANEKLFF. The variable domain in full, completed from reference TRBV2 and TRBJ1-4, reads EPEVTQTPSHQVTQMGQEVILRCVPISNHLYFYWYRQILGQKVEFLVSFYNNEISEKSEIFDDQFSVERPDGSNFTLKIRSTKLEDSAMYFCASSELLGANEKLFFGSGTQLSVL.

J is TRBJ1-1 and V is TRBV5-4; 9 bases agree with TRBD1. V lost 4 bases and J lost 2; bases outside the gene matches: 9. The CDR3 covers 16 residues. The germline CDR1 and CDR2 sequences are SGHNT and YYREEE (reference sequence). Here the CDR3 reads CASSRPDRGPNTEAFF. Written as DNA, the CDR3 is TGTGCCAGCAGCCGCCCGGACAGGGGCCCTAACACTGAAGCTTTCTTT.

The chain combines TRBV9 with TRBJ1-4, with 11 bases that match TRBD1. V was pared by 3 bases and J by 5 bases, with 3 bases of the junction left unmatched. The V gene's germline CDR1 is SGDLS and CDR2 YYNGEE. This CDR3 is built from 15 residues. CDR3 protein: CASSAGTGGNEKLFF. CDR3 sequence (DNA): TGTGCCAGCAGCGCAGGGACAGGGGGGAATGAAAAACTGTTTTTT.

The chain couples TRBV28 to TRBJ2-1, with D possibly being TRBD2 (7 bases). This CDR3 contains 15 residues. The germline V gene has CDR1 MDHEN and CDR2 SYDVKM. With 8 bases removed from V and 3 bases from J, the gap between germline ends came to 17 bases. CDR3 nucleotides: TGTGCCAGCTCTAATGGGGGGGGGCTCTACAATGAGCAGTTCTTC. Residues: CASSNGGGLYNEQFF.

The V and J genes are TRBV4-1 and TRBJ2-5; perhaps TRBD1 as D (5 bases). Germline values: CDR1 MGHRA, CDR2 YSYEKL. The V end was cut by 6 bases, the J end by 5 bases, with 22 bases between. CDR3 length equals 16 residues. This chain's CDR3 is CASSQSFPGIWETQYF. DNA of the CDR3: TGCGCCAGCAGTCAAAGTTTTCCAGGGATCTGGGAGACCCAGTACTTC.

V is TRBV5-6 and J is TRBJ1-2; D unclear. The germline CDR1 and CDR2 sequences are SGHDT and YYEEEE. The CDR3 loop spans 12 amino acids. Trimming left V 2 bases short and J 10 bases short, with 12 bases between. The CDR3 reads CASSFPGLFYTF. CDR3 bases: TGTGCCAGCAGCTTCCCCGGGCTTTTCTACACCTTC. The full variable domain, with the rest looked up from reference TRBV5-6 and TRBJ1-2, is DAGVTQSPTHLIKTRGQQVTLRCSPKSGHDTVSWYQQALGQGPQFIFQYYEEEERQRGNFPDRFSGHQFPNYSSELNVNALLLGDSALYLCASSFPGLFYTFGSGTRLTVV.

J is TRBJ2-7 and V is TRBV5-6, with D perhaps matching TRBD2 (5 bases). The length of the CDR3 is 15 residues. V lost 4 bases and J lost 5, with 19 bases in between. The germline CDR1 and CDR2 sequences are SGHDT and YYEEEE. The CDR3 nucleotides read TGTGCCAGCAGCATCTACCCGGGATCCGGGAACGAGCAGTACTTC. It codes for CASSIYPGSGNEQYF.

The CDR3 DNA reads as TGTGCCAGCAGCCCCCGGCGCGAGCTCACAGATACGCAGTATTTT. Encoded protein: CASSPRRELTDTQYF. This rearrangement joins TRBV9 to TRBJ2-3, with D unresolved. CDR1 is SGDLS, CDR2 YYNGEE, per germline. This CDR3 has 15 amino acids. Trimming removed 4 bases from V and 2 bases from J, with 14 bases in between.

V and J are TRBV30 and TRBJ2-3, with TRBD2 as a possible D gene (5 bases). V was trimmed by 5 bases and J by 3 bases, leaving 15 bases between them. The length of the CDR3 is 14 residues. CDR1 and CDR2 (germline): GTSNPN, SVGIG (reference sequence). The CDR3 DNA follows: TGTGCCTGGTCGAGGGAGCGCCTGACAGATACGCAGTATTTT. Its protein is CAWSRERLTDTQYF.

V gene TRBV7-9 combines with J gene TRBJ2-2; the match to TRBD2 covers 10 bases. Per germline, CDR1 SEHNR and CDR2 FQNEAQ (reference sequence). Unmatched junction bases numbered 13, after V lost 2 bases and J lost 4 bases. This CDR3 comprises 19 residues. CDR3 coding DNA: TGTGCCAGCAGCTTATCACCCCCTCAGCGGGAGGGCCCCACCGGGGAGCTGTTTTTT. This gives the protein CASSLSPPQREGPTGELFF.

This clone has at least ten counts. The chain is built from TRBV27 and TRBJ1-5; 8 nucleotides align to TRBD1. CDR3 length: 15 amino acids. Losses at the gene ends were 4 bases for V and 4 bases for J; bases not matched to a gene: 6. Germline loops: CDR1 MNHEY, CDR2 SMNVEV (reference sequence). CDR3 amino acids: CASSSSGTGNQPQHF. As DNA, the CDR3 is TGTGCCAGCAGTTCCTCCGGGACAGGAAATCAGCCCCAGCATTTT.

This clone was recorded a few times. The chain is built from TRBV25-1 and TRBJ2-7, with D uncertain. Germline values: CDR1 MGHDK, CDR2 SYGVNS. Trimming removed 3 bases from V and 4 bases from J, with 4 bases in between. This CDR3 is built from 11 residues. CDR3 sequence (DNA): TGTGCCAGCAGTGAGGGGTACGAGCAGTACTTC. Amino acids: CASSEGYEQYF.